One and the same sample provided the 18 T cell receptor beta chains below, sequenced in a study of PD-1 and CTLA-4 blockade in melanoma. Sequencing used immunoSEQ multiplex PCR; TCRdb keeps in-frame clones, though not all of them. The sample has about 21,000 clones; about 91% are singletons. The sample was CD8+ T cells from peripheral blood, taken before anti-PD-1 treatment. These receptors were taken from a human donor with melanoma.

This clone was seen a single time. The rearrangement joins TRBV2 to TRBJ2-2; 7 bases agree with TRBD2. The junction had 9 bases not matched to a gene; V was cut back by 7 bases and J by 1 base. The CDR3 sequence is 16 residues long. Per the germline V gene, CDR1 is SNHLY and CDR2 is FYNNEI. The CDR3 DNA reads TGTGCCAGCATCCCCAGACTAGCAGAGAACACCGGGGAGCTGTTTTTT. Its translation: CASIPRLAENTGELFF.

The chain couples TRBV27 to TRBJ1-1; possible D gene TRBD1, 5 bases. Trimming shortened V by 8 bases and J by 5 bases, and 15 bases separated the two germline ends. This CDR3 is 13 amino acids long. The germline V gene encodes CDR1 MNHEY and CDR2 SMNVEV (reference sequence). The CDR3 coding sequence is TGTGCCAGCTCCCTCAGGGAGGTGACTGAAGCTTTCTTT. Protein product: CASSLREVTEAFF.

The chain links TRBV21-1 to TRBJ1-2. TRBV21-1 is classified as a pseudogene. The CDR3 has 14 amino acids. CDR3 loop: CASSYPPVYYGYTF. In DNA form, the CDR3 reads TGTGCCAGCAGCTACCCCCCGGTATACTATGGCTACACCTTC.

The chain combines TRBV4-3 with TRBJ2-1; D is ambiguous. Germline-derived CDR1 and CDR2 are LGHNA and YSLEER. The CDR3 spans 13 residues. Deletions cut 0 bases from V and 10 bases from J, with 10 bases between. The CDR3, as DNA: TGCGCCAGCAGCCAAGAGCTGGATCGCGAGCAGTTCTTC. This encodes CASSQELDREQFF.

The J gene is TRBJ1-2, the V gene TRBV9, with D tentatively TRBD1 (5 bases). Between the trimmed V and J ends, which lost 1 base and 10 bases, there was a span of 8 bases. Germline lookup yields CDR1 SGDLS and CDR2 YYNGEE. This CDR3 spans 11 amino acids. CDR3 bases: TGTGCCAGCAGCGTATTGGGGGACTACACCTTC. It codes for CASSVLGDYTF. Combining the CDR3 with reference TRBV9 and TRBJ1-2 gives the whole variable domain DSGVTQTPKHLITATGQRVTLRCSPRSGDLSVYWYQQSLDQGLQFLIQYYNGEERAKGNILERFSAQQFPDLHSELNLSSLELGDSALYFCASSVLGDYTFGSGTRLTVV.

V is TRBV5-6 and J is TRBJ2-3; D is unclear. The CDR3 runs 16 residues. The germline V gene has CDR1 SGHDT and CDR2 YYEEEE. The germline V and J ends were trimmed by 4 bases and 6 bases, with 21 bases remaining between them. As DNA, the CDR3 is TGTGCCAGCAGCATGACATCCCACTCTTTAGGTGATACGCAGTATTTT. Its translation is CASSMTSHSLGDTQYF.

The genes are TRBV27 and TRBJ1-5; 8 bases are a match to TRBD1. Germline assignment: CDR1 MNHEY and CDR2 SMNVEV (reference sequence). Germline trimming cut 4 bases from V and 4 bases from J; bases unmatched to any gene: 3. The CDR3 totals 14 residues. CDR3 region: CASSSTGGNQPQHF. The CDR3 DNA is TGTGCCAGCAGTTCCACAGGGGGTAATCAGCCCCAGCATTTT.

The rearrangement links TRBV28 to TRBJ2-3; no clear D. V was cut by 5 bases and J by 6 bases, with 9 bases left in between. The CDR3 spans 12 residues. CDR1 MDHEN and CDR2 SYDVKM come from the germline V gene. For the CDR3, the DNA is TGTGCCAGCAGTCCTGGTAGCGATACGCAGTATTTT. It encodes CASSPGSDTQYF. The full variable domain, completed using reference TRBV28 and TRBJ2-3, is DVKVTQSSRYLVKRTGEKVFLECVQDMDHENMFWYRQDPGLGLRLIYFSYDVKMKEKGDIPEGYSVSREKKERFSLILESASTNQTSMYLCASSPGSDTQYFGPGTRLTVL.

The chain recombines TRBV10-3 with TRBJ1-1; D not certain. Trimming cost V 0 bases and J 4 bases, with 12 bases left between them. CDR1 and CDR2 (germline): ENHRY, SYGVKD. CDR3 length: 15 amino acids. The CDR3 DNA reads TGTGCCATCAGTGAGTCGACAATACAAGGCACTGAAGCTTTCTTT. It is translated as CAISESTIQGTEAFF.

The V and J genes are TRBV7-9 and TRBJ2-7, with 7 positions matching TRBD1. V was pared by 1 base and J by 5 bases, with 2 bases of the junction left unmatched. The CDR3 loop spans 13 amino acids. Germline assignment: CDR1 SEHNR and CDR2 FQNEAQ (reference sequence). The CDR3 here is CASSLGGTDEQYF. The CDR3 bases are TGTGCCAGCAGCTTAGGAGGGACAGACGAGCAGTACTTC.

The J gene is TRBJ2-3, the V gene TRBV30; no clear D gene. Germline CDR1 and CDR2: GTSNPN and SVGIG (reference sequence). V was pared by 8 bases and J by 0 bases, with 12 bases between. The CDR3 consists of 13 residues. The CDR3 DNA follows: TGTGCCCAAGAGTCGGAGAGCACAGATACGCAGTATTTT. Protein sequence: CAQESESTDTQYF.

This clone was detected once. The genes are TRBV29-1 and TRBJ2-2; D possibly corresponds to TRBD1 (5 bases). In germline, CDR1 is SQVTM, CDR2 ANQGSEA. Between the trimmed V and J ends, which lost 2 bases and 5 bases, there was a span of 6 bases. CDR3 size: 12 residues. The DNA of the CDR3 is TGCAGCGTTGAAAGACAGACCGGGGAGCTGTTTTTT. Translating it yields CSVERQTGELFF.

Written as DNA, the CDR3 is TGCGCCAGCAGCCTCGGGGGGGCCAGGAACACTGAAGCTTTCTTT. It codes for CASSLGGARNTEAFF. This chain joins TRBV4-1 and TRBJ1-1, with D tentatively TRBD1 (6 bases). V was pared by 4 bases and J by 1 base, with 13 bases between. Germline assignment: CDR1 MGHRA and CDR2 YSYEKL. The CDR3 covers 15 residues.

A single count supports this clone. This sequence joins TRBV9 and TRBJ2-6; the D gene is possibly TRBD2 (6 bases). The CDR3 has 15 amino acids. Germline-derived CDR1 and CDR2 are SGDLS and YYNGEE. The V gene lost 2 bases and the J gene lost 2 bases, with 8 bases spanning the gap. The CDR3 DNA reads as TGTGCCAGCAGCGTTGGAGGGACTGGGGCCAACGTCCTGACTTTC. Its translation is CASSVGGTGANVLTF.

The CDR3 sequence: CASSLVAGDYNEQFF. CDR3 DNA: TGTGCCAGCAGCTTAGTCGCGGGGGACTACAATGAGCAGTTCTTC. The chain has TRBV11-2 and TRBJ2-1, with 7 positions matching TRBD2. With 1 base clipped from V and 3 bases from J, the junction kept 3 bases outside the gene matches. This CDR3 region has 15 residues. Germline loops: CDR1 SGHAT, CDR2 FQNNGV.

The chain carries TRBV27 and TRBJ1-1; D gene unclear. The germline V and J ends were trimmed by 7 bases and 5 bases, with 8 bases remaining between them. In germline, CDR1 is MNHEY, CDR2 SMNVEV (reference sequence). This CDR3 comprises 11 residues. The CDR3 reads CASTAGTEAFF. In DNA form, the CDR3 reads TGTGCCAGCACGGCGGGGACTGAAGCTTTCTTT.

The chain's CDR3 is CASIPFLDHTEAFF. As DNA, the CDR3 is TGCGCCAGCATACCCTTCTTAGACCACACTGAAGCTTTCTTT. The chain joins TRBV10-1 to TRBJ1-1; no firm D call. Germline CDR1 WNHNN, CDR2 SYGVQD (reference sequence). The CDR3 runs to 14 residues. Trimming cost V 7 bases and J 3 bases, with 15 bases left between them.

The rearrangement uses TRBV6-5 and TRBJ1-1; TRBD1 might be the D (6 bases). Per germline, CDR1 MNHEY and CDR2 SVGAGI. The CDR3 covers 14 residues. Trimming cost V 2 bases and J 4 bases, with 11 bases left between them. The CDR3 sequence is CASSYGGRATEAFF. In nucleotides, the CDR3 is TGTGCCAGCAGTTACGGGGGCCGGGCCACTGAAGCTTTCTTT.